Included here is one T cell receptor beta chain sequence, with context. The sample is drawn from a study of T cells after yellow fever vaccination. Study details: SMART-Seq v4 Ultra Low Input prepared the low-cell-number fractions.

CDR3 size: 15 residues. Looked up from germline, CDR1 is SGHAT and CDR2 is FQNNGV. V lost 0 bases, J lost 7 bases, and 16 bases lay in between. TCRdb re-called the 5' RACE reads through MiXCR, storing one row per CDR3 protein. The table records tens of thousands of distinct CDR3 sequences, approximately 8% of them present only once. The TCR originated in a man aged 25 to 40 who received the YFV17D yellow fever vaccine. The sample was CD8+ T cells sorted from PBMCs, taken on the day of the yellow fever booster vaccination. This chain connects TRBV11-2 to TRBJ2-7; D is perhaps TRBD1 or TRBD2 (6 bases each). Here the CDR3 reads CASSLDLGGLPEQYF. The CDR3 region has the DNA TGTGCCAGCAGCTTAGATCTCGGGGGCCTCCCTGAGCAGTACTTC.